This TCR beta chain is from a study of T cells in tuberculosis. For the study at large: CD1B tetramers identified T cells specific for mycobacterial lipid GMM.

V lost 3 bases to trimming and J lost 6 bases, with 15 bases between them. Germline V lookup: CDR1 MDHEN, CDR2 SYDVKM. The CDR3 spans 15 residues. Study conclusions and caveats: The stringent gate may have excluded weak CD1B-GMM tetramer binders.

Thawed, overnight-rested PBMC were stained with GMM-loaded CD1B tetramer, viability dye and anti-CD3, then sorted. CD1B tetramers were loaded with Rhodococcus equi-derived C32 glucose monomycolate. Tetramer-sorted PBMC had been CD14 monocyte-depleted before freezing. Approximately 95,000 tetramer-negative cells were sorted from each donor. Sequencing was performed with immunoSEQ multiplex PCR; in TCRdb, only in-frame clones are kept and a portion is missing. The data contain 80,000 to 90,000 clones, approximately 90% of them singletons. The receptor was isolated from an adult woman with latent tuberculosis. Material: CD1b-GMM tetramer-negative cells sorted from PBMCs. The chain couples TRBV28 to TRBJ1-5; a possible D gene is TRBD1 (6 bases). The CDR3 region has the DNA TGTGCCAGCAGTTTCCGAGACAGGATTCTTCAGCCCCAGCATTTT. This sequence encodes CASSFRDRILQPQHF.